A single sample is the source of the 29 T cell receptor beta chains below, sequenced in a study of blood T cell repertoires in COVID-19. Clones were sequenced by immunoSEQ multiplex PCR, and TCRdb holds only the in-frame ones, with some missing. The table shows approximately 300,000 clones, with around 90% occurring only once. The sequencing sample was made of PBMCs or T cells enriched from blood (not recorded which). These TCRs come from a woman aged 18 to 35 with acute COVID-19.

The J gene is TRBJ2-1, the V gene TRBV11-3, with TRBD1 identical over 7 bases. After removal of 4 bases from V and 3 bases from J, the junction contained 6 bases not matched to a gene. Germline values: CDR1 SGHNT, CDR2 YENEEA. The CDR3 covers 15 residues. CDR3 in DNA: TGTGCCAGCAGCTCCCGCCGACAGGGCTACAATGAGCAGTTCTTC. Translating gives CASSSRRQGYNEQFF.

J is TRBJ1-2 and V is TRBV25-1, with 10 positions matching TRBD1. The germline gives CDR1 MGHDK, CDR2 SYGVNS. The CDR3 is 17 amino acids. The trim removed 8 bases at V and 2 bases at J, leaving 14 bases unmatched. The CDR3 bases are TGTGCCAGCTCGTGGGGGACAGGGGAAAGGGTGAACTATGGCTACACCTTC. It yields the protein CASSWGTGERVNYGYTF.

The chain has TRBV28 and TRBJ1-5; D is possibly TRBD1 (6 bases). The V end was cut by 9 bases, the J end by 5 bases, with 11 bases between. The CDR3 length is 12 residues. Germline CDR1 MDHEN, CDR2 SYDVKM. The CDR3 DNA is TGTGCCAGTGGGACACTGGATCAGCCCCAGCATTTT. Amino acid sequence: CASGTLDQPQHF.

This chain uses TRBV27 with TRBJ2-1; TRBD2 might be the D (5 bases). CDR3 size: 16 residues. V shed 5 bases and J shed 2 bases, with 16 bases lying between them. Germline assignment: CDR1 MNHEY and CDR2 SMNVEV (reference sequence). The CDR3 region is CASSPPVGVPYNEQFF. The CDR3 nucleotides are TGTGCCAGCAGTCCCCCGGTGGGAGTCCCCTACAATGAGCAGTTCTTC.

Turning to this clone: This same CDR3 is encoded by further DNA sequences in the sample. The chain employs TRBV7-3 and TRBJ2-7; 9 nucleotides align to TRBD1. Germline loops: CDR1 SGHTA, CDR2 FQGTGA. The CDR3 is 14 amino acids. The J segment lost 2 bases and the V segment lost 3 bases, leaving 2 bases of the junction unmatched. The CDR3 DNA is TGTGCCAGCAGCTTCGGGACAGGGACCTACGAGCAGTACTTC. It specifies CASSFGTGTYEQYF.

J is TRBJ2-7 and V is TRBV5-1; 11 nucleotides line up with TRBD2. The CDR3 is 15 residues long. J was trimmed by 6 bases and V by 4 bases; bases with no gene match: 9. Germline loops: CDR1 SGHRS, CDR2 YFSETQ. Here the CDR3 reads CASSKLAGELSEQYF. The CDR3 DNA is TGCGCCAGCAGCAAACTAGCGGGAGAGTTGTCCGAGCAGTACTTC.

This clone was picked up one time. This chain connects TRBV27 to TRBJ1-6; 7 bases agree with TRBD1. Germline lookup yields CDR1 MNHEY and CDR2 SMNVEV (reference sequence). CDR3 size: 15 residues. The V and J ends lost 3 bases and 9 bases, in that order; junction bases with no gene match: 8. In DNA form, the CDR3 reads TGTGCCAGCAGTTTCTCAGGGACAGTCAGTTCACCCCTCCACTTT. It encodes CASSFSGTVSSPLHF.

The genes are TRBV5-6 and TRBJ1-5; D unclear. There are 14 residues in the CDR3. Germline V gives CDR1 SGHDT, CDR2 YYEEEE. The germline V and J ends were trimmed by 2 bases and 0 bases, with 6 bases remaining between them. The CDR3 sequence: CASSFYYSNQPQHF. DNA of the CDR3: TGTGCCAGCAGCTTCTACTATAGCAATCAGCCCCAGCATTTT. Drawing the rest from reference TRBV5-6 and TRBJ1-5, the complete variable domain is DAGVTQSPTHLIKTRGQQVTLRCSPKSGHDTVSWYQQALGQGPQFIFQYYEEEERQRGNFPDRFSGHQFPNYSSELNVNALLLGDSALYLCASSFYYSNQPQHFGDGTRLSIL.

The genes are TRBV5-5 and TRBJ2-3, with TRBD2 matching 16 bases. The CDR3 consists of 15 residues. Trimming took 5 bases from V and 10 from J; bases not matched to a gene: 7. Looked up from germline, CDR1 is SGHKS and CDR2 is YYEKEE (reference sequence). CDR3 sequence (DNA): TGTGCCAGCAGGTCGGGACTAGCGGGAGGGGAGCCGCAGTATTTT. It translates to CASRSGLAGGEPQYF.

V is TRBV28 and J is TRBJ1-2; 9 nucleotides line up with TRBD1. The germline V gene encodes CDR1 MDHEN and CDR2 SYDVKM. J gave up 5 bases and V 7 bases, and 5 bases lay outside the gene matches. The CDR3 is made up of 13 amino acids. CDR3 loop: CASTGQGQYGYTF. The CDR3 nucleotides read TGTGCCAGCACGGGACAGGGTCAGTATGGCTACACCTTC.

Here the CDR3 DNA reads TGTGCCAGCAGCTGGACAGATTCTGGAAACACCATATATTTT. Translating gives CASSWTDSGNTIYF. The gene calls are TRBV7-8 and TRBJ1-3; D might be TRBD1 (6 bases). Germline CDR1 and CDR2: SGHVS and FQNEAQ. The V end lost 4 bases, the J end lost 1 base, and 8 bases lay between the germline ends. The CDR3 is 14 residues long.

This clone was seen just once. CDR3 DNA sequence: TGTGCCAGCAGAGAGGAGGGAGCTGGGGCCAACGTCCTGACTTTC. Its protein product is CASREEGAGANVLTF. The chain combines TRBV27 with TRBJ2-6, with a weak D call TRBD2 (6 bases). Germline CDR1 and CDR2: MNHEY and SMNVEV (reference sequence). This CDR3 comprises 15 residues. V was clipped by 6 bases and J by 2 bases, with 11 bases between them.

About this clone itself: The sample has other DNA sequences that encode this CDR3 too. The V and J genes are TRBV18 and TRBJ2-5, with no clear D. V lost 3 bases and J lost 2, with 4 bases in between. Germline lookup yields CDR1 KGHSH and CDR2 LQKENI. CDR3 length: 12 amino acids. The CDR3 sequence is CASSPLQETQYF. The DNA for the CDR3 is TGTGCCAGCTCACCTTTACAAGAGACCCAGTACTTC.

J is TRBJ2-5 and V is TRBV2; maybe TRBD1 (6 bases). V lost 6 bases and J lost 5, with 13 bases in between. CDR1 is SNHLY, CDR2 FYNNEI, per germline. CDR3 length: 13 residues. The CDR3: CASSVPGVETQYF. The CDR3 coding sequence is TGTGCCAGCAGCGTTCCAGGGGTTGAGACCCAGTACTTC.

This chain links TRBV18 with TRBJ1-1; 7 bases are shared with TRBD1. Trimming cost V 4 bases and J 5 bases; bases outside gene matches: 7. The CDR3 loop spans 14 amino acids. Germline lookup yields CDR1 KGHSH and CDR2 LQKENI. The CDR3 loop is CASSRSQGITEAFF. The DNA of the CDR3 is TGTGCCAGCTCACGGTCACAGGGGATAACTGAAGCTTTCTTT.

The V gene is TRBV6-4, the J gene TRBJ2-1; 11 bases agree with TRBD2. The V gene's germline CDR1 is MRHNA and CDR2 SNTAGT. V trimming: 8 bases; J trimming: 1 base; junction bases outside the gene matches: 10. CDR3 length: 17 residues. The CDR3 loop is CASRHLAGGPSYNEQFF. CDR3 coding DNA: TGTGCCAGCCGCCACCTAGCGGGAGGCCCTTCCTACAATGAGCAGTTCTTC.

The chain couples TRBV27 to TRBJ1-1, with D tentatively TRBD1 (6 bases). CDR1 MNHEY and CDR2 SMNVEV come from the germline V gene (reference sequence). The CDR3 is 14 amino acids. V was clipped by 5 bases and J by 10 bases, with 20 bases between them. The CDR3 region has the DNA TGTGCCAGCAGTCAGTCTCCGAGGGCCAGGGGAGCTTTCTTT. Translating gives CASSQSPRARGAFF.

Here the CDR3 reads CSVEELTGLLIEQFF. The DNA for the CDR3 is TGCAGCGTTGAAGAACTGACAGGGTTATTGATTGAGCAGTTCTTC. This chain connects TRBV29-1 to TRBJ2-1; TRBD1 agrees at 7 bases. The V gene end was trimmed by 0 bases and the J gene end by 9 bases; junction bases not matched to a gene: 11. The CDR3 totals 15 residues. Per germline, CDR1 SQVTM and CDR2 ANQGSEA.

The genes are TRBV21-1 and TRBJ1-2; the table gives TRBD1 as D, unverified against the DNA. TRBV21-1 is a pseudogene locus. CDR3 length: 13 amino acids. The CDR3: CASSIDRACGYTF. The CDR3, as DNA: TGTGCCAGCAGCATCGACAGAGCTTGTGGCTACACCTTC.

The V call is TRBV24-1, the J call TRBJ1-3; 7 nucleotides align to TRBD1. After removal of 3 bases from V and 0 bases from J, the junction contained 10 bases not matched to a gene. CDR3 length equals 18 residues. Germline CDR1 and CDR2: KGHDR and SFDVKD. In nucleotides, the CDR3 is TGTGCCACCAGTGATCCGTCGGGACAGACTTACTCTGGAAACACCATATATTTT. This sequence encodes CATSDPSGQTYSGNTIYF.

Comments on this clone: The same CDR3 arises from other DNA sequences in this sample as well. The chain links TRBV7-9 to TRBJ1-1; 8 nucleotides line up with TRBD1. Germline values: CDR1 SEHNR, CDR2 FQNEAQ (reference sequence). V trimming: 3 bases; J trimming: 7 bases; junction bases outside the gene matches: 4. The CDR3 has 13 residues. The DNA of the CDR3 is TGTGCCAGCAGCTTCGGACAGGGTTTTGAAGCTTTCTTT. Amino acid sequence: CASSFGQGFEAFF. The entire variable domain, with the rest obtained from reference TRBV7-9 and TRBJ1-1, is as follows: DTGVSQNPRHKITKRGQNVTFRCDPISEHNRLYWYRQTLGQGPEFLTYFQNEAQLEKSRLLSDRFSAERPKGSFSTLEIQRTEQGDSAMYLCASSFGQGFEAFFGQGTRLTVV.

The chain combines TRBV30 with TRBJ2-1, with D tentatively TRBD2 (5 bases). The germline V gene has CDR1 GTSNPN and CDR2 SVGIG (reference sequence). The CDR3 spans 12 residues. The V end lost 4 bases, the J end lost 5 bases, and 9 bases lay between the germline ends. CDR3 amino acids: CAWKEENNEQFF. CDR3 nucleotide sequence: TGTGCCTGGAAGGAGGAGAACAATGAGCAGTTCTTC.

This sequence joins TRBV7-6 and TRBJ2-7, with 7 bases matching TRBD1. J was trimmed by 2 bases and V by 5 bases; bases with no gene match: 9. Per germline, CDR1 SGHVS and CDR2 FNYEAQ. This CDR3 has 15 amino acids. The CDR3 DNA reads TGTGCCAGCAGCGCCACCGGGACAGAGACCTACGAGCAGTACTTC. This translates into CASSATGTETYEQYF.

The rearrangement links TRBV9 to TRBJ2-5; 12 bases agree with TRBD2. The CDR3 is made up of 16 amino acids. Germline V CDR1 and CDR2: SGDLS, YYNGEE. With 2 bases clipped from V and 1 base from J, the junction kept 3 bases outside the gene matches. The CDR3 DNA reads TGTGCCAGCAGCGTGGTACTAGCGGGAGGCCAAGAGACCCAGTACTTC. It translates to CASSVVLAGGQETQYF.

In DNA form, the CDR3 reads TGTGCCAGCAGTTTCCCAAGACTAAGCGGGAGTGTCAATGAGCAGTTCTTC. Translation: CASSFPRLSGSVNEQFF. V and J are TRBV28 and TRBJ2-1; 8 bases match TRBD2. The J segment lost 6 bases and the V segment lost 3 bases, leaving 13 bases of the junction unmatched. Germline assignment: CDR1 MDHEN and CDR2 SYDVKM. The CDR3 length is 17 residues.

The V gene is TRBV6-6, the J gene TRBJ1-5; a weak D match, TRBD1 (5 bases). Trimming pared 5 bases from V and 2 bases from J, leaving 10 bases between. Per germline, CDR1 MNHNY and CDR2 SVGAGI (reference sequence). The CDR3 spans 14 residues. The CDR3 region is CASSPDSRNQPQHF. The DNA of the CDR3 is TGTGCCAGCAGTCCCGACAGCCGCAATCAGCCCCAGCATTTT.

The V call is TRBV28, the J call TRBJ2-1; 11 bases fit TRBD2. V lost 6 bases and J lost 4; bases outside the gene matches: 5. The CDR3 length is 15 residues. Germline CDR1 is MDHEN and CDR2 is SYDVKM. CDR3 sequence: CASSPTSGEYNEQFF. CDR3 nucleotides: TGTGCCAGCAGCCCGACTAGCGGGGAGTACAATGAGCAGTTCTTC. The whole variable domain, filled in from reference TRBV28 and TRBJ2-1, reads DVKVTQSSRYLVKRTGEKVFLECVQDMDHENMFWYRQDPGLGLRLIYFSYDVKMKEKGDIPEGYSVSREKKERFSLILESASTNQTSMYLCASSPTSGEYNEQFFGPGTRLTVL.

This clone was observed once. This sequence joins TRBV18 and TRBJ1-1, with a possible D match to TRBD1 (6 bases). The V gene lost 2 bases and the J gene lost 5 bases, with 15 bases spanning the gap. CDR1 and CDR2 (germline): KGHSH, LQKENI. CDR3 size: 15 residues. The CDR3 loop is CASSPSQDSRTEAFF. Here the CDR3 DNA reads TGTGCCAGCTCACCATCCCAGGACAGTCGAACTGAAGCTTTCTTT.

The chain recombines TRBV6-6 with TRBJ1-2, with 8 bases lining up with TRBD1. Per germline, CDR1 MNHNY and CDR2 SVGAGI (reference sequence). CDR3 length equals 13 residues. The V segment lost 5 bases and the J segment 7 bases; nucleotides outside the gene matches: 6. The DNA of the CDR3 is TGTGCCAGCAGTCCAACAGGGGGGGCTGGCTACACCTTC. This gives the protein CASSPTGGAGYTF.